This TCR beta chain was sequenced for a study of blood T cell repertoires in COVID-19. On the study more broadly: Researchers got acute and convalescent COVID-19 samples from the United States, Italy and Spain.

Source study methods: Amplification from reference gene primers served as the basis for estimated nucleated cell counts. TCRdb keeps only in-frame clones here, not all; method: immunoSEQ multiplex PCR. Clonal size and the V and J genes are those of that table, whereas D and trimming came from the DNA. This repertoire shows 25,000 to 35,000 clones, about 85% found once; its top ten account for 16%. The CDR3 has 14 residues. Per germline, CDR1 SGHTA and CDR2 FQGNSA. J lost 5 bases, V lost 4 bases, and 6 bases had no gene match. This receptor was identified in a woman aged 55-75 years with acute or convalescent COVID-19. The chain recombines TRBV7-2 with TRBJ2-7, with TRBD1 identical over 9 bases. Sequencing was carried out using peripheral blood. CDR3 region: CASSYRDRVNEQYF. CDR3 nucleotides: TGTGCCAGCAGCTACCGGGACAGGGTGAACGAGCAGTACTTC.